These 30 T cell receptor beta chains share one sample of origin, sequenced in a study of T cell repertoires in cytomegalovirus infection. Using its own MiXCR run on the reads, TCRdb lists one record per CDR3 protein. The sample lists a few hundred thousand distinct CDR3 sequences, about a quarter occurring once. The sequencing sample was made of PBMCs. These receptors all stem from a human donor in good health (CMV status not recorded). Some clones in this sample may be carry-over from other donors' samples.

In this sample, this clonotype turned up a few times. Here the CDR3 reads CASSLGGDANQPQHF. DNA of the CDR3: TGCGCCAGCAGCTTGGGAGGGGACGCGAATCAGCCCCAGCATTTT. V gene TRBV5-1 combines with J gene TRBJ1-5; D is perhaps TRBD1 (5 bases). The germline CDR1 and CDR2 sequences are SGHRS and YFSETQ. V shed 0 bases and J shed 4 bases, with 11 bases lying between them. The CDR3 loop spans 15 amino acids.

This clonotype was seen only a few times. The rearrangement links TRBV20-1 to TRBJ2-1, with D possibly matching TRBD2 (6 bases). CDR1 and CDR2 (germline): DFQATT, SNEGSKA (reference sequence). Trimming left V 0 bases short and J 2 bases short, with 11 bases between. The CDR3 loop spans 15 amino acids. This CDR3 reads CSARDRAGPYNEQFF. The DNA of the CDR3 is TGCAGTGCTAGAGATCGCGCGGGGCCCTACAATGAGCAGTTCTTC.

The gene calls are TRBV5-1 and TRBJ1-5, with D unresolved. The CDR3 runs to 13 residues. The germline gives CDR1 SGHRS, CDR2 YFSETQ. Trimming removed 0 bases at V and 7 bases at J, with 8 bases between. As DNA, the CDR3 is TGCGCCAGCAGCTTGGGCATTCAACAGCCCCAGCATTTT. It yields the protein CASSLGIQQPQHF.

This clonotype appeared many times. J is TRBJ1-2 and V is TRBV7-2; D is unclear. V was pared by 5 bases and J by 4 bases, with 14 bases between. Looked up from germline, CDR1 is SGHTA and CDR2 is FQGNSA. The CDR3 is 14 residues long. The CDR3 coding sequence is TGTGCCAGCAGCCCTAAGAATCGGGCCTATGGCTACACCTTC. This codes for CASSPKNRAYGYTF.

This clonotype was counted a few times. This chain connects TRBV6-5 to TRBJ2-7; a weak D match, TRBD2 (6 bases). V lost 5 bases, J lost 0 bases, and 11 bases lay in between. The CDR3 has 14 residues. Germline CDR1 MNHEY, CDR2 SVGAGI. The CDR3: CASSTGTASYEQYF. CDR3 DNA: TGTGCCAGCAGTACCGGGACTGCCTCCTACGAGCAGTACTTC.

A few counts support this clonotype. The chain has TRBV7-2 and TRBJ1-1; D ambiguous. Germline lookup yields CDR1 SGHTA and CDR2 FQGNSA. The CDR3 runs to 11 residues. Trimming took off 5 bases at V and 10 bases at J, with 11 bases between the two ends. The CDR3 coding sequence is TGTGCCAGCAGCCCCGGGGTACGAGCTTTCTTT. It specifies CASSPGVRAFF.

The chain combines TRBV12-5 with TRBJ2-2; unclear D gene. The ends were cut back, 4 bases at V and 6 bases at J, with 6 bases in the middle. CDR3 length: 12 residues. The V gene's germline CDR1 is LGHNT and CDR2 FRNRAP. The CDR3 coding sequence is TGTGCTAGTGGTTCCCTGTCCGGGGAGCTGTTTTTT. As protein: CASGSLSGELFF.

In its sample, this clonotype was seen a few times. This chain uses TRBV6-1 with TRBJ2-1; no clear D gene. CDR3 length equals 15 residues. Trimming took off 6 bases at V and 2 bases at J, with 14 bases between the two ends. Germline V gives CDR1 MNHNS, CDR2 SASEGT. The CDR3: CASRYHSPTYNEQFF. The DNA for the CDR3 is TGTGCCAGCAGGTATCATAGCCCAACCTACAATGAGCAGTTCTTC.

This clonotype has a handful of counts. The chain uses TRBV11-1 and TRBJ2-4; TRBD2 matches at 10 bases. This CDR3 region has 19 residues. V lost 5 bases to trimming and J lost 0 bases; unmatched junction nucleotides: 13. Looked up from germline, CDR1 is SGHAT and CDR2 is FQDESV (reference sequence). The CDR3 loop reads CASSPGLGLATLAKNIQYF. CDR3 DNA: TGTGCCAGCAGCCCGGGCCTGGGACTAGCGACACTAGCCAAAAACATTCAGTACTTC.

In DNA form, the CDR3 reads TGTGCCAGCAGCTTGGCTCCCGGGGGTTACAATGAGCAGTTCTTC. It is translated as CASSLAPGGYNEQFF. The V call is TRBV5-6, the J call TRBJ2-1; TRBD2 is a possible D gene (6 bases). Germline CDR1 reads SGHDT; CDR2 reads YYEEEE. V was shortened by 0 bases and J by 4 bases, with 11 bases between the two germline ends. This CDR3 is 15 amino acids long.

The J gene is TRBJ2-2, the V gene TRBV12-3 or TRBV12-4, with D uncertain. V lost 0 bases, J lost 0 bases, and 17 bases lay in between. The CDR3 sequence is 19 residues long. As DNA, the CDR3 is TGTGCCAGCAGTTTAGCGCGTCCAGGTCGTTATCCGAACACCGGGGAGCTGTTTTTT. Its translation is CASSLARPGRYPNTGELFF.

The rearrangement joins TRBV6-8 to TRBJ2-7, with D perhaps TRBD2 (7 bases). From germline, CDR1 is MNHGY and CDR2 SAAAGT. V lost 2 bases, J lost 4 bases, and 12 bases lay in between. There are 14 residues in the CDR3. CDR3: CASSYQGRGYEQYF. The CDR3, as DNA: TGTGCCAGCAGTTACCAGGGGCGGGGGTACGAGCAGTACTTC.

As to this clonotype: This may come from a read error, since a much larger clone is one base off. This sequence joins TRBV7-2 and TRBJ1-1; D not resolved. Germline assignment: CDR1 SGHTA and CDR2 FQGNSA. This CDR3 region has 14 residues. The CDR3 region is CANSLDVGSKEAFF. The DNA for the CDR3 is TGTGCCAACAGCTTAGACGTGGGGTCTAAAGAAGCTTTCTTT.

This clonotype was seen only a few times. CDR3: CASSLAGGEMRAGELFF. CDR3 bases: TGTGCCAGCAGCTTAGCAGGGGGCGAAATGAGGGCCGGGGAGCTGTTTTTT. V and J are TRBV7-6 and TRBJ2-2; 7 nucleotides match TRBD1. Trimming removed 0 bases from V and 6 bases from J; junction bases left unmatched: 10. The CDR3 length is 17 residues. Germline CDR1 and CDR2: SGHVS and FNYEAQ.

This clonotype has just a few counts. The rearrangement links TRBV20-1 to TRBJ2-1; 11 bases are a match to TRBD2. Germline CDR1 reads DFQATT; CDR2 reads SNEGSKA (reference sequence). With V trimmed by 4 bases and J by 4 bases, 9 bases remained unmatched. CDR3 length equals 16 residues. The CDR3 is CSATPFGTSGYNEQFF. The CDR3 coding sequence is TGCAGTGCTACACCATTCGGGACTAGCGGTTACAATGAGCAGTTCTTC.

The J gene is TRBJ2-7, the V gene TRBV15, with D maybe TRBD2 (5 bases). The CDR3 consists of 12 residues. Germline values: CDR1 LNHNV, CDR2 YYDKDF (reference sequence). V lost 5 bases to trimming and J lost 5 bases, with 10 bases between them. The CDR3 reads CATSARSDEQYF. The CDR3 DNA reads TGTGCCACCAGCGCTCGTAGCGACGAGCAGTACTTC.

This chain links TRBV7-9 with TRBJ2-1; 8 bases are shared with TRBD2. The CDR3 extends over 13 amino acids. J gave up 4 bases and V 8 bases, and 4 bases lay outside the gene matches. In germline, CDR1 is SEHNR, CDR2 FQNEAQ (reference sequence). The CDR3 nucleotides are TGTGCCAGCGTGTCTAGCGGGTACAATGAGCAGTTCTTC. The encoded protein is CASVSSGYNEQFF. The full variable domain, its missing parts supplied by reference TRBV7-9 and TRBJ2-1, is DTGVSQNPRHKITKRGQNVTFRCDPISEHNRLYWYRQTLGQGPEFLTYFQNEAQLEKSRLLSDRFSAERPKGSFSTLEIQRTEQGDSAMYLCASVSSGYNEQFFGPGTRLTVL.

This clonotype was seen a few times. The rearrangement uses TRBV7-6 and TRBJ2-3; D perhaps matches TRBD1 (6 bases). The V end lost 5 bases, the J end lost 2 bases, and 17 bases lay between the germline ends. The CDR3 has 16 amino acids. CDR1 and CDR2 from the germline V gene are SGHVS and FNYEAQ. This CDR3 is CASSNGYRDNTDTQYF. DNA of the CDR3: TGTGCCAGCAGCAATGGGTACAGGGATAACACAGATACGCAGTATTTT.

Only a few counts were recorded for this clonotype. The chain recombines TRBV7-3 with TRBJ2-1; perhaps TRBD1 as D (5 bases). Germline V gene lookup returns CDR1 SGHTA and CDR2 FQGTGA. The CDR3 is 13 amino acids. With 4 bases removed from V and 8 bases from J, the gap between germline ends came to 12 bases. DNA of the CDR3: TGTGCCAGCAGCTCCCGACTCAGGGATGAGCAGTTCTTC. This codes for CASSSRLRDEQFF.

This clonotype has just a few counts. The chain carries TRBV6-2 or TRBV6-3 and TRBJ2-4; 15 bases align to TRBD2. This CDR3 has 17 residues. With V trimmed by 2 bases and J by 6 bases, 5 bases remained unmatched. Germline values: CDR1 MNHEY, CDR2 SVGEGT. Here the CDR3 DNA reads TGTGCCAGCAGTTACCTTCGGACTAGCGGGAGGGGAAACATTCAGTACTTC. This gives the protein CASSYLRTSGRGNIQYF.

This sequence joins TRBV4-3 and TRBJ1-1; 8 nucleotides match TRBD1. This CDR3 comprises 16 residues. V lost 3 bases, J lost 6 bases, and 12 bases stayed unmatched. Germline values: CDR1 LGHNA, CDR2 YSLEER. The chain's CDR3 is CASSQEDRGTLAEAFF. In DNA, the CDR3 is TGCGCCAGCAGCCAGGAAGACAGGGGTACTCTGGCTGAAGCTTTCTTT.

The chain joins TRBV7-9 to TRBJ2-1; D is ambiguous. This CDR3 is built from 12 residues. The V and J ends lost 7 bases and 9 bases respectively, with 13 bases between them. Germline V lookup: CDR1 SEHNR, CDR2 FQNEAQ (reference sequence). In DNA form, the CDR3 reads TGTGCCAGCAAACCCTCGGCCGGTGAGCAGTTCTTC. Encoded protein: CASKPSAGEQFF.

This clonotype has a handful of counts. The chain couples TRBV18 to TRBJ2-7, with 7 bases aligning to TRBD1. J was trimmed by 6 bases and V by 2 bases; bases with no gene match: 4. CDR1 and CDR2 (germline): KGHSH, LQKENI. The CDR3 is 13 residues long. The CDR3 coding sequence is TGTGCCAGCTCACCAGACAGGGCAGGCGAGCAGTACGTC. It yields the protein CASSPDRAGEQYV.

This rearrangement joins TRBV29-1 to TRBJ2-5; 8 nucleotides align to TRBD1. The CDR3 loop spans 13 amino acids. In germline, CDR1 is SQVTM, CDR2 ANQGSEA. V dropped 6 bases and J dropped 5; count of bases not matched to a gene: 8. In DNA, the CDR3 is TGCAGCGTCTCCGAGACAGGGGAGGAGACCCAGTACTTC. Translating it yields CSVSETGEETQYF.

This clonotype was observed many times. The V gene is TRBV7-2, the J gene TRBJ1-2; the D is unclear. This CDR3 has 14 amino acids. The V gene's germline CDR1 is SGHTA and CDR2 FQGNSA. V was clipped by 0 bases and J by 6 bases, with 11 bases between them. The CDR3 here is CASSLAHRGNGYTF. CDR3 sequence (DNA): TGTGCCAGCAGCTTAGCCCACAGAGGAAATGGCTACACCTTC.

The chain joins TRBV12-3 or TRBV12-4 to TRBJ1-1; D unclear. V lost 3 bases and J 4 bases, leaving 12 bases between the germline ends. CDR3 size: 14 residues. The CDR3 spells CASSFGRTPTEAFF. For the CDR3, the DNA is TGTGCCAGCAGTTTCGGCAGAACCCCCACTGAAGCTTTCTTT.

Here the CDR3 reads CASSLSSLGYGYTF. The CDR3 DNA reads TGTGCCAGCAGTTTGAGTTCCCTGGGCTATGGCTACACCTTC. The gene calls are TRBV12-3 or TRBV12-4 and TRBJ1-2; no clear D. This CDR3 region has 14 residues. Trimming removed 3 bases at V and 4 bases at J, with 12 bases between.

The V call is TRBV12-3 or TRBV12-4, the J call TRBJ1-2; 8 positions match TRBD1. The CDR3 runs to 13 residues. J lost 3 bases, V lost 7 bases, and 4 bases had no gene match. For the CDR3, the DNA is TGTGCCAGCAACCAGGACAGGGACTATGGCTACACCTTC. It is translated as CASNQDRDYGYTF.

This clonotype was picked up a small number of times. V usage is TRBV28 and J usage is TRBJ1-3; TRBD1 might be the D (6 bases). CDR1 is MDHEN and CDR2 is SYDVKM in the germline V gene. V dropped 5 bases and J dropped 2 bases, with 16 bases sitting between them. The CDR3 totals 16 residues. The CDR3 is CASSLDPTGAGNTIYF. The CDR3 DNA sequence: TGTGCCAGCAGTCTAGACCCGACAGGTGCTGGAAACACCATATATTTT.

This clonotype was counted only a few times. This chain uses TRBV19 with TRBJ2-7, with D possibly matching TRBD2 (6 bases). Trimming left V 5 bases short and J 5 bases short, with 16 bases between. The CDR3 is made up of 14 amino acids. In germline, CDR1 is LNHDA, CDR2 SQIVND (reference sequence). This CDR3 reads CASSLRLETDEQYF. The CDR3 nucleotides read TGTGCCAGTAGTCTTCGACTAGAAACGGACGAGCAGTACTTC. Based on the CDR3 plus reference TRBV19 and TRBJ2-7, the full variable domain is DGGITQSPKYLFRKEGQNVTLSCEQNLNHDAMYWYRQDPGQGLRLIYYSQIVNDFQKGDIAEGYSVSREKKESFPLTVTSAQKNPTAFYLCASSLRLETDEQYFGPGTRLTVT.